These 5 T cell receptor beta chains were all obtained from the same sample, sequenced in a study of response to subunit inactivated influenza vaccine. MiXCR, run by TCRdb on the RT-PCR reads, gives a single entry per CDR3 protein. The table shows under 750,000 distinct CDR3 sequences, with about 10% occurring only once. The input for sequencing was PBMCs from blood, taken on the day of vaccination. Every receptor here comes from a man aged 50-60 years who received an inactivated influenza vaccine.

The table lists this clonotype with a few counts. The chain combines TRBV4-1 with TRBJ1-6; 8 bases are a match to TRBD1. The germline V gene encodes CDR1 MGHRA and CDR2 YSYEKL. This CDR3 spans 15 amino acids. The ends lost 0 bases at V and 15 bases at J; junction bases unmatched: 10. The CDR3 DNA sequence: TGCGCCAGCAGCCAAGATCGGGACAGGCGGAAGGACCTCCACTTT. Its protein product is CASSQDRDRRKDLHF.

The J gene is TRBJ2-3, the V gene TRBV20-1, with 12 bases identical to TRBD2. The trim removed 6 bases at V and 7 bases at J, leaving 11 bases unmatched. The CDR3 has 15 residues. Germline lookup yields CDR1 DFQATT and CDR2 SNEGSKA (reference sequence). CDR3 region: CSAPRTSGATNTQYF. CDR3 nucleotide sequence: TGCAGTGCCCCGCGGACTAGCGGGGCCACCAATACGCAGTATTTT.

This clonotype was found many times. The chain recombines TRBV6-2 or TRBV6-3 with TRBJ2-1, with D uncertain. The V end was cut by 0 bases, the J end by 11 bases, with 5 bases between. The CDR3 contains 11 residues. The V gene's germline CDR1 is MNHEY and CDR2 SVGEGT. CDR3 bases: TGTGCCAGCAGTTACTCGGCCCAGCAGTTCTTC. Amino acids: CASSYSAQQFF.

In its sample, this clonotype was seen a few times. The V and J genes are TRBV9 and TRBJ2-3; the match to TRBD2 covers 11 bases. Looked up from germline, CDR1 is SGDLS and CDR2 is YYNGEE. The CDR3 has 20 amino acids. V was pared by 0 bases and J by 7 bases, with 19 bases of the junction left unmatched. CDR3 nucleotides: TGTGCCAGCAGCGTAGCCCCTCCCCCCGTGACTAGCGGGGTCCGTCATACGCAGTATTTT. This translates into CASSVAPPPVTSGVRHTQYF.

This chain joins TRBV7-2 and TRBJ2-7, with 11 bases that match TRBD2. Germline V gives CDR1 SGHTA, CDR2 FQGNSA. V shed 5 bases and J 3 bases; nucleotides not matched to a gene: 6. CDR3 length equals 15 residues. CDR3 sequence: CASSRRLAGHYEQYF. The CDR3 DNA follows: TGTGCCAGCAGCCGTCGACTAGCGGGACACTACGAGCAGTACTTC.